Listed below are T cell receptor beta chains from one sample, sequenced in a study of cytomegalovirus exposure and HLA in healthy donors. The table came from immunoSEQ multiplex PCR; TCRdb's copy has only in-frame clones and leaves some out. The sample lists 95,000 to 150,000 clones, approximately 71% occurring once. Sequenced material: PBMCs. The receptor set was obtained from a woman aged 45-60 years in good health and CMV-seronegative. CDR3s include the opening cysteine and the closing phenylalanine or tryptophan. D genes are given only for firm matches. Not every row has a clone size; where given, it reads once, few, many or a size class.

clone_size: .
j_call: TRBJ2-7
v_call: TRBV7-2
d_call: TRBD2
cdr3_aa: CASSLEGASGSYEQYF
cdr3_nt: TGTGCCAGCAGCTTAGAAGGGGCTAGCGGGAGCTACGAGCAGTACTTC

clone_size: .
j_call: TRBJ2-5
v_call: TRBV2
d_call: TRBD1
cdr3_aa: CASSGIDSGTGYFGRQTQYF
cdr3_nt: TGTGCCAGCAGTGGGATAGACTCCGGGACAGGGTATTTCGGGCGGCAGACCCAGTACTTC

clone_size: few
j_call: TRBJ2-1
v_call: TRBV10-1
d_call: TRBD2
cdr3_aa: CASSEVLLAGESNEQFF
cdr3_nt: TGCGCCAGCAGTGAGGTATTACTAGCGGGAGAAAGCAATGAGCAGTTCTTC

clone_size: .
j_call: TRBJ2-1
v_call: TRBV7-7
d_call: TRBD2
cdr3_aa: CASSLAGGSSEQFF
cdr3_nt: TGTGCTAGCAGCTTAGCGGGGGGTTCGAGTGAGCAGTTCTTC

clone_size: few
j_call: TRBJ1-4
v_call: TRBV15
d_call: .
cdr3_aa: CATSRSDNGQEKLFF
cdr3_nt: TGTGCCACCAGCAGATCGGACAACGGGCAGGAAAAACTGTTTTTT

clone_size: .
j_call: TRBJ2-7
v_call: TRBV5-5
d_call: TRBD2
cdr3_aa: CTSSWGGSEQYF
cdr3_nt: TGTACCAGCAGCTGGGGAGGGAGCGAGCAGTACTTC

clone_size: .
j_call: TRBJ2-1
v_call: TRBV28
d_call: .
cdr3_aa: CASSFRANEQFF
cdr3_nt: TGTGCCAGCAGTTTTAGAGCGAATGAGCAGTTCTTC

clone_size: .
j_call: TRBJ1-1
v_call: TRBV11-2
d_call: .
cdr3_aa: CASSLGVARDTEAFF
cdr3_nt: TGTGCCAGCAGCTTAGGAGTCGCCAGGGACACTGAAGCTTTCTTT

clone_size: .
j_call: TRBJ1-1
v_call: TRBV4-1
d_call: .
cdr3_aa: CASSQAPWQGTMNTEAFF
cdr3_nt: TGCGCCAGCAGCCAAGCTCCCTGGCAGGGAACGATGAACACTGAAGCTTTCTTT

clone_size: .
j_call: TRBJ2-1
v_call: TRBV7-6
d_call: TRBD2
cdr3_aa: CASSLSGGNEQFF
cdr3_nt: TGTGCCAGCAGCTTAAGCGGGGGCAATGAGCAGTTCTTC

clone_size: .
j_call: TRBJ2-3
v_call: TRBV7-9
d_call: TRBD2
cdr3_aa: CSSSPPWREGTDTQYF
cdr3_nt: TGTTCCAGCAGCCCCCCCTGGCGGGAGGGCACAGATACGCAGTATTTT

clone_size: .
j_call: TRBJ2-1
v_call: TRBV11-2
d_call: TRBD2
cdr3_aa: CASSLDPGLAGETEQFF
cdr3_nt: TGTGCCAGCAGCTTAGACCCGGGACTAGCGGGAGAAACTGAGCAGTTCTTC

clone_size: .
j_call: TRBJ1-3
v_call: TRBV2
d_call: TRBD1
cdr3_aa: CASRTGTGDEGNTIYF
cdr3_nt: TGTGCCAGCAGGACCGGGACAGGGGACGAGGGGAACACCATATATTTT

clone_size: .
j_call: TRBJ1-1
v_call: TRBV6-5
d_call: TRBD1
cdr3_aa: CASSGDSPEAFF
cdr3_nt: TGTGCCAGCAGCGGGGACAGCCCTGAAGCTTTCTTT

clone_size: .
j_call: TRBJ2-1
v_call: TRBV27
d_call: TRBD2
cdr3_aa: CASSLGTSANEQFF
cdr3_nt: TGTGCCAGCAGTCTAGGGACTAGTGCCAATGAGCAGTTCTTC

clone_size: few
j_call: TRBJ1-1
v_call: TRBV7-9
d_call: TRBD1
cdr3_aa: CASSSQGVNTEAFF
cdr3_nt: TGTGCCAGCAGCTCCCAGGGGGTGAACACTGAAGCTTTCTTT

clone_size: .
j_call: TRBJ2-2
v_call: TRBV11-2
d_call: TRBD2
cdr3_aa: CASSSGTSGFTGELFF
cdr3_nt: TGTGCCAGCAGCTCCGGGACTAGCGGTTTCACCGGGGAGCTGTTTTTT

clone_size: .
j_call: TRBJ2-7
v_call: TRBV10-3
d_call: TRBD1
cdr3_aa: CAINFRTGELQYF
cdr3_nt: TGTGCCATCAACTTTCGGACAGGGGAATTGCAGTACTTC

clone_size: .
j_call: TRBJ2-7
v_call: TRBV6-1
d_call: .
cdr3_aa: CASRTLGYEQYF
cdr3_nt: TGTGCCAGCAGGACCCTAGGCTACGAGCAGTACTTC

clone_size: few
j_call: TRBJ2-1
v_call: TRBV7-2
d_call: .
cdr3_aa: CASALPYDEQFF
cdr3_nt: TGTGCCAGCGCACTTCCGTACGATGAGCAGTTCTTC

clone_size: .
j_call: TRBJ1-2
v_call: TRBV5-4
d_call: .
cdr3_aa: CASSLPGDYGYTF
cdr3_nt: TGTGCCAGCAGCTTACCAGGGGACTATGGCTACACCTTC

clone_size: .
j_call: TRBJ2-7
v_call: TRBV29-1
d_call: .
cdr3_aa: CSVVETYEQYF
cdr3_nt: TGCAGCGTTGTTGAGACTTACGAGCAGTACTTC

clone_size: once
j_call: TRBJ2-1
v_call: TRBV30
d_call: .
cdr3_aa: CAWRGKTGSSYNEQFF
cdr3_nt: TGTGCCTGGAGAGGGAAGACTGGGAGCTCCTACAATGAGCAGTTCTTC

clone_size: .
j_call: TRBJ2-5
v_call: TRBV6-6
d_call: .
cdr3_aa: CASSLRETQYF
cdr3_nt: TGTGCCAGCAGTCTCCGGGAGACCCAGTACTTC

clone_size: .
j_call: TRBJ2-1
v_call: TRBV7-2
d_call: .
cdr3_aa: CASSLLYFGDERFF
cdr3_nt: TGTGCCAGCAGCTTGCTTTATTTCGGCGATGAGCGGTTCTTC

clone_size: .
j_call: TRBJ2-1
v_call: TRBV30
d_call: TRBD2
cdr3_aa: CAWSGTSGILEQFF
cdr3_nt: TGTGCCTGGAGTGGGACTAGCGGGATTCTAGAGCAGTTCTTC

clone_size: .
j_call: TRBJ2-7
v_call: TRBV7-8
d_call: .
cdr3_aa: CASSEQRDFLAYEQYF
cdr3_nt: TGTGCCAGCAGCGAGCAACGGGACTTTCTAGCCTACGAGCAGTACTTC

clone_size: .
j_call: TRBJ1-3
v_call: TRBV5-6
d_call: .
cdr3_aa: CASSLATGLGNTIYF
cdr3_nt: TGTGCCAGCAGCTTGGCGACAGGCTTGGGAAACACCATATATTTT

clone_size: .
j_call: TRBJ1-5
v_call: TRBV12-2
d_call: .
cdr3_aa: CASRSRGSGEPQHF
cdr3_nt: TGTGCAAGTCGCTCCAGGGGGAGTGGGGAGCCCCAGCATTTT

clone_size: .
j_call: TRBJ1-1
v_call: TRBV30
d_call: TRBD1
cdr3_aa: CAWNLRGTGNTEAFF
cdr3_nt: TGTGCCTGGAACTTACGAGGGACAGGGAACACTGAAGCTTTCTTT

clone_size: .
j_call: TRBJ1-2
v_call: TRBV28
d_call: .
cdr3_aa: CASSYPGHSYGYTF
cdr3_nt: TGTGCCAGCAGTTACCCGGGACACTCCTATGGCTACACCTTC

clone_size: .
j_call: TRBJ1-4
v_call: TRBV7-6
d_call: TRBD1
cdr3_aa: CASSLVGQGASYEKLFF
cdr3_nt: TGTGCCAGCAGCTTAGTGGGACAGGGGGCGAGTTATGAAAAACTGTTTTTT

clone_size: .
j_call: TRBJ2-7
v_call: TRBV4-2
d_call: TRBD2
cdr3_aa: CASSQEDVTLAGAYEQYF
cdr3_nt: TGTGCCAGCAGCCAAGAGGACGTAACGCTAGCGGGAGCCTACGAGCAGTACTTC

clone_size: .
j_call: TRBJ1-2
v_call: TRBV19
d_call: TRBD1
cdr3_aa: CASNPRQGSGFNYGYTF
cdr3_nt: TGTGCCAGTAATCCACGACAGGGGTCAGGATTCAACTATGGCTACACCTTC

clone_size: .
j_call: TRBJ1-5
v_call: TRBV28
d_call: .
cdr3_aa: CAIRVGRGQPQHF
cdr3_nt: TGTGCCATCCGAGTGGGTCGGGGTCAGCCCCAGCATTTT